Sequencing of this TCR beta chain was carried out in a study of blood T cell repertoires in COVID-19. As for the study in general: PBMCs, B-cell-depleted T cells, or T cells provided the cDNA or gDNA that made up the material.

Assay used: immunoSEQ multiplex PCR; TCRdb lists only in-frame clones, some missing. The sample shows some 350,000 clones, approximately 91% of them seen only once. The CDR3 spans 13 residues. The V gene end was trimmed by 4 bases and the J gene end by 5 bases; junction bases not matched to a gene: 3. The V gene's germline CDR1 is SGHTA and CDR2 FQGTGA. This TCR came from a woman aged 70-85 years with COVID-19, enrolled during active disease. Sequencing was performed on peripheral blood. The chain recombines TRBV7-3 with TRBJ1-2, with TRBD1 identical over 8 bases. The CDR3 loop is CASSSDRGYGYTF. The CDR3 region has the DNA TGTGCCAGCAGCTCCGACAGGGGATATGGCTACACCTTC.